The rows below give T cell receptor beta chains drawn from one sample of a study of T cell repertoires in cytomegalovirus infection. MiXCR was run by TCRdb on the reads, yielding one entry per CDR3 protein. The table lists some 240,000 distinct CDR3 sequences, about 18% of them singletons. The sample consisted of CD8+ T cells from PBMCs. These receptors were taken from a human donor in good health (CMV status not recorded). Some clones in this sample may be carry-over from other donors' samples. CDR3s include the opening cysteine and the closing phenylalanine or tryptophan. Fields, in order: V gene, clone size, J gene, D gene, CDR3 DNA, CDR3 protein. D genes are given only for firm matches. The listing skips clone size in some rows; elsewhere it reads once, few, many or a size class.

v_call: TRBV6-5
clone_size: .
j_call: TRBJ1-5
d_call: .
cdr3_nt: TGTGCCAGCAGTTATTCAAGAGCGGCCGCGGGGCCCCAGCATTTT
cdr3_aa: CASSYSRAAAGPQHF

v_call: TRBV5-6
clone_size: few
j_call: TRBJ2-7
d_call: .
cdr3_nt: TGTGCCAGCAGCTGGGGGGCGTACGAGCAGTACTTC
cdr3_aa: CASSWGAYEQYF

v_call: TRBV6-8
clone_size: .
j_call: TRBJ1-2
d_call: .
cdr3_nt: TGTGCCAGCAGTTACTCGGGTGTCAGTGGGGGCTACACCTTC
cdr3_aa: CASSYSGVSGGYTF

v_call: TRBV7-9
clone_size: many
j_call: TRBJ2-7
d_call: TRBD1
cdr3_nt: TGTGCCAGCAGCTTAACCTCGGGACAGGGTGTTCGGGTCGAGTACGAGCAGTACTTC
cdr3_aa: CASSLTSGQGVRVEYEQYF

v_call: TRBV7-8
clone_size: .
j_call: TRBJ2-1
d_call: .
cdr3_nt: TGTGCCAGCAGGCGGATCAATGAGCAGTTCTTC
cdr3_aa: CASRRINEQFF

v_call: TRBV11-3
clone_size: many
j_call: TRBJ1-1
d_call: .
cdr3_nt: TGTGCCAGCAGCTTAAACAGGCCCTTCTGGATGAACACTGAAGCTTTCTTT
cdr3_aa: CASSLNRPFWMNTEAFF

v_call: TRBV12-3/TRBV12-4
clone_size: many
j_call: TRBJ2-7
d_call: TRBD1
cdr3_nt: TGTGCCAGCAGTATCGGACAGGACGAGCAGTACTTC
cdr3_aa: CASSIGQDEQYF

v_call: TRBV29-1
clone_size: many
j_call: TRBJ2-7
d_call: TRBD1
cdr3_nt: TGCAGCGTTGTGGGACAGGCTAGCTCCTACGAGCAGTACTTC
cdr3_aa: CSVVGQASSYEQYF

v_call: TRBV2
clone_size: many
j_call: TRBJ2-1
d_call: TRBD2
cdr3_nt: TGTGCCAGCAGATCCGGGACTAGCGTATACAATGAGCAGTTCTTC
cdr3_aa: CASRSGTSVYNEQFF

v_call: TRBV6-2/TRBV6-3
clone_size: few
j_call: TRBJ2-7
d_call: .
cdr3_nt: TGTGCCAGCATGGCGGCTTACGAGCAGTACTTC
cdr3_aa: CASMAAYEQYF

v_call: TRBV6-2/TRBV6-3
clone_size: .
j_call: TRBJ2-5
d_call: .
cdr3_nt: TGTGCCAGCAGTTATCCGGAGATGGAGACCCAGTACTTC
cdr3_aa: CASSYPEMETQYF

v_call: TRBV4-1
clone_size: .
j_call: TRBJ1-1
d_call: .
cdr3_nt: TGCGCCAGCAGCCCCTCCCAGGATTTGAACACTGAAGCTTTCTTT
cdr3_aa: CASSPSQDLNTEAFF

v_call: TRBV7-6
clone_size: .
j_call: TRBJ1-1
d_call: .
cdr3_nt: TGTGCCAGCAGCTTACGAGACTTCCGGGAATCCGTGTTTGGCACTGAAGCTTTCTTT
cdr3_aa: CASSLRDFRESVFGTEAFF

v_call: TRBV7-2
clone_size: many
j_call: TRBJ1-4
d_call: .
cdr3_nt: TGTGCCAGCAGCCACGGTAATGGGCCAGAAGAAAAACTGTTTTTT
cdr3_aa: CASSHGNGPEEKLFF

v_call: TRBV13
clone_size: .
j_call: TRBJ2-1
d_call: .
cdr3_nt: TGTGCCAGCAGCAGAGCCGGGTCTTGGAACTACAATGAGCAGTTCTTC
cdr3_aa: CASSRAGSWNYNEQFF

v_call: TRBV7-8
clone_size: many
j_call: TRBJ1-1
d_call: .
cdr3_nt: TGTGCCAGCAGCTTAGGAGTAGGGGGAACTGAAGCTTTCTTT
cdr3_aa: CASSLGVGGTEAFF

v_call: TRBV28
clone_size: many
j_call: TRBJ2-2
d_call: TRBD1
cdr3_nt: TGTGCCAGCAGTCAAACCGGGACAGCGAACACCGGGGAGCTGTTTTTT
cdr3_aa: CASSQTGTANTGELFF

v_call: TRBV19
clone_size: few
j_call: TRBJ2-7
d_call: TRBD1
cdr3_nt: TGTGCCAGTAGTATTAGCGGACAGGGGTCGGGCTACGAGCAGTACTTC
cdr3_aa: CASSISGQGSGYEQYF

v_call: TRBV10-3
clone_size: .
j_call: TRBJ1-1
d_call: TRBD1
cdr3_nt: TGTGCCATCAGTGAGTCGGGACAGCCGAACACTGAAGCTTTCTTT
cdr3_aa: CAISESGQPNTEAFF

v_call: TRBV28
clone_size: few
j_call: TRBJ1-1
d_call: .
cdr3_nt: TGTGCCAGCAGCCGGGGACGGGGAACGACTGAAGCTTTCTTT
cdr3_aa: CASSRGRGTTEAFF

v_call: TRBV20-1
clone_size: many
j_call: TRBJ2-7
d_call: .
cdr3_nt: TGCAGTGCTCCCAAGGGGACCGAACTTTACGAGCAGTACTTC
cdr3_aa: CSAPKGTELYEQYF

v_call: TRBV7-6
clone_size: many
j_call: TRBJ2-7
d_call: .
cdr3_nt: TGTGCCAGCAGCTTAGGTGACGTGTCCTACGAGCAGTACTTC
cdr3_aa: CASSLGDVSYEQYF

v_call: TRBV7-2
clone_size: many
j_call: TRBJ1-6
d_call: .
cdr3_nt: TGTGCCAGCAGCCCAGTGGTAAGGGGAAGCTATAATTCACCCCTCCACTTT
cdr3_aa: CASSPVVRGSYNSPLHF

v_call: TRBV27
clone_size: few
j_call: TRBJ1-2
d_call: .
cdr3_nt: TGTGCCAGCAGTTTATCTCGGGGAGGCGGCTACACCTTC
cdr3_aa: CASSLSRGGGYTF

v_call: TRBV12-3/TRBV12-4
clone_size: .
j_call: TRBJ2-1
d_call: TRBD1
cdr3_nt: TGTGCCAGCAGTCCCAGACAGGGTCCCCCCTACAATGAGCAGTTCTTC
cdr3_aa: CASSPRQGPPYNEQFF

v_call: TRBV2
clone_size: .
j_call: TRBJ2-1
d_call: TRBD1
cdr3_nt: TGTGCCAGCAGTGGTGGGACAGGGGCCTACAATGAGCAGTTCTTC
cdr3_aa: CASSGGTGAYNEQFF

v_call: TRBV6-4
clone_size: few
j_call: TRBJ2-7
d_call: TRBD1
cdr3_nt: TGTGCCAGCAGTGATTCTGTTCTGACAGGGGTAAAGTACGAGCAGTACTTC
cdr3_aa: CASSDSVLTGVKYEQYF

v_call: TRBV7-8
clone_size: many
j_call: TRBJ2-2
d_call: TRBD1
cdr3_nt: TGTGCCAGCAGACCCTCGACAGGGCCCGCCACCGGGGAGCTGTTTTTT
cdr3_aa: CASRPSTGPATGELFF

v_call: TRBV28
clone_size: few
j_call: TRBJ1-2
d_call: .
cdr3_nt: TGTGCCAGCAGCCCGGCTGGGTGGACCTACCCTAACTATGGCTACACCTTC
cdr3_aa: CASSPAGWTYPNYGYTF

v_call: TRBV7-6
clone_size: .
j_call: TRBJ1-1
d_call: .
cdr3_nt: TGTGCCAGCAGCCCTACCGGGGATTTAGTCAACTGGAACACTGAAGCTTTCTTT
cdr3_aa: CASSPTGDLVNWNTEAFF

v_call: TRBV27
clone_size: few
j_call: TRBJ2-5
d_call: TRBD2
cdr3_nt: TGTGCCAGCAGTTTATCGCTAGCGGGGACGAAACAAGAGACCCAGTACTTC
cdr3_aa: CASSLSLAGTKQETQYF

v_call: TRBV2
clone_size: .
j_call: TRBJ2-5
d_call: TRBD1
cdr3_nt: TGTGCCAGCAGCACCGGGACAGGGGAAGAGACCCAGTACTTC
cdr3_aa: CASSTGTGEETQYF

v_call: TRBV7-2
clone_size: many
j_call: TRBJ2-7
d_call: .
cdr3_nt: TGTGCCAGCGGGCCAGGGATTAGCTACGAGCAGTACTTC
cdr3_aa: CASGPGISYEQYF

v_call: TRBV7-8
clone_size: many
j_call: TRBJ2-6
d_call: .
cdr3_nt: TGTGCCAGCAGCTTGGACAGAAGTTTGGCCAACGTCCTGACTTTC
cdr3_aa: CASSLDRSLANVLTF

v_call: TRBV28
clone_size: .
j_call: TRBJ2-7
d_call: .
cdr3_nt: TGTGCCAGCAGTCCCTTCGGGCCCTACGAGCAGTACTTC
cdr3_aa: CASSPFGPYEQYF

v_call: TRBV7-2
clone_size: many
j_call: TRBJ2-1
d_call: TRBD2
cdr3_nt: TGTGCCAGCAGCTTACTAGCGGGGGGTGCCTACAATGAGCAGTTCTTC
cdr3_aa: CASSLLAGGAYNEQFF

v_call: TRBV2
clone_size: .
j_call: TRBJ2-7
d_call: TRBD1
cdr3_nt: TGTGCCAGCAGTGTGACAGGGGTCTACGAGCAGTACTTC
cdr3_aa: CASSVTGVYEQYF

v_call: TRBV7-2
clone_size: many
j_call: TRBJ2-5
d_call: .
cdr3_nt: TGTGCCAGCACCACTCCTCCGTCGGAGTACCAAGAGACCCAGTACTTC
cdr3_aa: CASTTPPSEYQETQYF

v_call: TRBV19
clone_size: many
j_call: TRBJ2-1
d_call: TRBD2
cdr3_nt: TGTGCCAGTGCTACGGGAGGCTCCTACAATGAGCAGTTCTTC
cdr3_aa: CASATGGSYNEQFF

v_call: TRBV5-1
clone_size: few
j_call: TRBJ2-1
d_call: TRBD2
cdr3_nt: TGCGCCAGCAGCTTGACTAGCGGGGGCAAGTACAATGAGCAGTTCTTC
cdr3_aa: CASSLTSGGKYNEQFF

v_call: TRBV6-2/TRBV6-3
clone_size: many
j_call: TRBJ2-7
d_call: .
cdr3_nt: TGTGCCAGCAGTTACCCCCTCCCCGAGCAGTACTTC
cdr3_aa: CASSYPLPEQYF

v_call: TRBV4-2
clone_size: few
j_call: TRBJ1-5
d_call: .
cdr3_nt: TGTGCCAGCAGCCAAGAGATGGGCGCAGGGGCTCAGCCCCAGCATTTT
cdr3_aa: CASSQEMGAGAQPQHF

v_call: TRBV7-6
clone_size: .
j_call: TRBJ1-1
d_call: TRBD1
cdr3_nt: TGTGCCAGCAGCACCCGGGACAGGCCAACAGAACCACAGAACCCGAACACTGAAGCTTTCTTT
cdr3_aa: CASSTRDRPTEPQNPNTEAFF

v_call: TRBV28
clone_size: .
j_call: TRBJ2-5
d_call: TRBD1
cdr3_nt: TGTGCCAGCAGTTTGGAATATCTTCAGGGGGTCCAAGAGACCCAGTACTTC
cdr3_aa: CASSLEYLQGVQETQYF

v_call: TRBV7-9
clone_size: many
j_call: TRBJ2-1
d_call: TRBD1
cdr3_nt: TGTGCCAGCAGCTTCGACAGGGGGCGCAACAATGAGCAGTTCTTC
cdr3_aa: CASSFDRGRNNEQFF

v_call: TRBV20-1
clone_size: few
j_call: TRBJ2-3
d_call: .
cdr3_nt: TGCAGTGCTAGTCAGGAGAGCCTCACAGATACGCAGTATTTT
cdr3_aa: CSASQESLTDTQYF

v_call: TRBV20-1
clone_size: .
j_call: TRBJ2-7
d_call: TRBD1
cdr3_nt: TGCAGTGCTAGAGATCCCTATGGACAGGGAGGTGACGAGCAGTACTTC
cdr3_aa: CSARDPYGQGGDEQYF

v_call: TRBV5-1
clone_size: few
j_call: TRBJ2-3
d_call: .
cdr3_nt: TGTGCCAGCAGCTTGGAAGGGCCCACAGATACGCAGTATTTT
cdr3_aa: CASSLEGPTDTQYF

v_call: TRBV7-9
clone_size: few
j_call: TRBJ2-5
d_call: .
cdr3_nt: TGTGCCAACAACATCCACCAGGGCGCGGAAGAGACCCAGTACTTC
cdr3_aa: CANNIHQGAEETQYF

v_call: TRBV5-1
clone_size: few
j_call: TRBJ2-1
d_call: .
cdr3_nt: TGCGCCAGCAGCGCCGAGGAGGGGAATGAGCAGTTCTTC
cdr3_aa: CASSAEEGNEQFF

v_call: TRBV7-9
clone_size: many
j_call: TRBJ2-7
d_call: .
cdr3_nt: TGTGCCAGCAGCTTAAATCGGTACGAGCAGTACTTC
cdr3_aa: CASSLNRYEQYF

v_call: TRBV5-4
clone_size: few
j_call: TRBJ1-1
d_call: .
cdr3_nt: TGTGCCAGCAGCTTGGTTGGGGGGAGCACTGAAGCTTTCTTT
cdr3_aa: CASSLVGGSTEAFF

v_call: TRBV5-1
clone_size: few
j_call: TRBJ1-2
d_call: .
cdr3_nt: TGCGCCAGCAGCTCATTGCCGGACGGAAAAGCCAACACCTTC
cdr3_aa: CASSSLPDGKANTF

v_call: TRBV6-2/TRBV6-3
clone_size: many
j_call: TRBJ2-1
d_call: .
cdr3_nt: TGTGCCAGCAGTAAGCAGTCAGGTTACTACAATGAGCAGTTCTTC
cdr3_aa: CASSKQSGYYNEQFF

v_call: TRBV6-6
clone_size: many
j_call: TRBJ1-4
d_call: TRBD1
cdr3_nt: TGTGCCAGCAGTTTTTACAGGGGGGGGACGAATGAAAAACTGTTTTTT
cdr3_aa: CASSFYRGGTNEKLFF

v_call: TRBV6-2/TRBV6-3
clone_size: .
j_call: TRBJ2-7
d_call: TRBD1
cdr3_nt: TGTGCCAGCAGACTCTATCCGGGACAGGGATACGAGCAGTACTTC
cdr3_aa: CASRLYPGQGYEQYF

v_call: TRBV5-6
clone_size: many
j_call: TRBJ1-1
d_call: TRBD1
cdr3_nt: TGTGCCAGCAGCTTGGACAGGGGTTGGGGTAACACTGAAGCTTTCTTT
cdr3_aa: CASSLDRGWGNTEAFF

v_call: TRBV3-1
clone_size: once
j_call: TRBJ2-7
d_call: TRBD2
cdr3_nt: TGTGCCAGCAGCCTCCTGGGGGGGTCCTTCTCCTACGAGCAGTACTTC
cdr3_aa: CASSLLGGSFSYEQYF